This T cell receptor beta chain was obtained from a study of shared clonotypes between healthy human individuals. Looking at the study overall: Each donor had three CD4 naive, three CD4 memory, two CD8 naive and one CD8 memory plate.

The CDR3 runs 15 residues. V was shortened by 0 bases and J by 3 bases, with 7 bases between the two germline ends. Germline V lookup: CDR1 SGHNT, CDR2 YYREEE (reference sequence). Libraries were prepared by immunoSEQ multiplex PCR; TCRdb keeps only in-frame clonotypes and omits some of them. The sample has about 980,000 clones, about three quarters seen once. The sequence derives from a man aged 18 to 30 in good health. The V and J genes are TRBV5-4 and TRBJ2-6; no clear D. Source material: memory CD4+ T cells sorted from blood. As to subset: CD45RA-negative fraction. Written as DNA, the CDR3 is TGTGCCAGCAGCTTGGGTGGGGATGGGGCCAACGTCCTGACTTTC. Its translation: CASSLGGDGANVLTF.